This T cell receptor (beta chain) appears in the sequencing data of a study of T cell responses to AZD1222 COVID-19 vaccine. Details on this clone: The antigen remains undetermined.

Germline CDR1 reads LNHDA; CDR2 reads SQIVND (reference sequence). The CDR3 has 15 amino acids. V lost 7 bases and J lost 4, with 17 bases in between. Profiling relied on immunoSEQ multiplex PCR, and the TCRdb table lists in-frame clones only, not all of them. The sample holds approximately 200,000 clones; about 94% are singletons and the top ten take roughly 10%. Study conclusions and caveats: The study sampled repertoires only after the peak T cell response. Reportedly, nearly half the spike-specific TCRs target unmutated variant regions. At baseline, just a handful of AZD1222 recipients tested seropositive.

The TCR sequence derives from an adult in good health. The input for sequencing was peripheral blood, taken on day 0 of AZD1222 vaccination. This chain connects TRBV19 to TRBJ1-5; possible D gene TRBD1, 5 bases. The CDR3 nucleotides read TGTGCCAGTAAAGGACAAGCCGGGCCGAATCAGCCCCAGCATTTT. Protein: CASKGQAGPNQPQHF.